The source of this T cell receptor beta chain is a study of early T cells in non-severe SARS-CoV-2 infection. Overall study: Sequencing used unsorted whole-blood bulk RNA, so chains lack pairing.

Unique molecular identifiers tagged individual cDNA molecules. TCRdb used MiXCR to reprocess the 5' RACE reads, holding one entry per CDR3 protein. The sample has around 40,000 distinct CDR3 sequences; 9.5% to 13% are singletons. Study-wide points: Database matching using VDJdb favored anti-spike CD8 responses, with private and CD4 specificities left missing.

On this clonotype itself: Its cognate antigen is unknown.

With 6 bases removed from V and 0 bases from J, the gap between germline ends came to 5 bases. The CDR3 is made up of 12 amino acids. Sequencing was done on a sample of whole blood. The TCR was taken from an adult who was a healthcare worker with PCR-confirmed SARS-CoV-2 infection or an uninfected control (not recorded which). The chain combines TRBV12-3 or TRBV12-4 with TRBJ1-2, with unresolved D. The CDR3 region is CASSRSNYGYTF. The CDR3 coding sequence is TGTGCCAGCAGCAGGTCTAACTATGGCTACACCTTC.